The next 29 T cell receptor beta chains were all read from a single sample in a study of cytomegalovirus exposure and HLA in healthy donors. Researchers ran the PCR with 60 Vbeta and 13 Jbeta primers. Only in-frame clones appear in the TCRdb table, and some are missing; sequencing was by immunoSEQ multiplex PCR. This sample has 100,000 to 150,000 clones, with about 68% found just once. The sequenced material came from PBMCs. These receptor sequences come from a man aged 40-49 years in good health and CMV-seropositive.

This chain links TRBV6-5 with TRBJ1-5; TRBD1 matches 7 bases. The CDR3 runs 13 residues. Trimming at V came to 5 bases and at J to 5 bases, leaving 3 bases not matched to a gene. Germline loops: CDR1 MNHEY, CDR2 SVGAGI. The DNA for the CDR3 is TGTGCCAGCAGTCGACAGGGTTATCAGCCCCAGCATTTT. Protein: CASSRQGYQPQHF.

This clone has only a few counts. The J gene is TRBJ2-7, the V gene TRBV25-1; D gene ambiguous. Trimming left V 2 bases short and J 5 bases short, with 7 bases between. This CDR3 has 12 residues. Germline V gene data show CDR1 as MGHDK and CDR2 as SYGVNS. CDR3 bases: TGTGCCAGCAGTGAAGTAGGAGACGAGCAGTACTTC. This translates into CASSEVGDEQYF.

This clone has just one count. The chain combines TRBV27 with TRBJ2-7; tentatively, D is TRBD1 (6 bases). The CDR3 loop spans 15 amino acids. The V end was cut by 6 bases, the J end by 0 bases, with 15 bases between. CDR1 is MNHEY and CDR2 is SMNVEV in the germline V gene (reference sequence). The CDR3 coding sequence is TGTGCCAGCAGCCCTGGGACACCTGGCTCCTACGAGCAGTACTTC. This encodes CASSPGTPGSYEQYF.

The V and J genes are TRBV15 and TRBJ1-2; 7 bases are shared with TRBD1. V shed 5 bases, J shed 3 bases, and the junction held 15 bases outside the gene matches. Germline-derived CDR1 and CDR2 are LNHNV and YYDKDF (reference sequence). The CDR3 loop spans 17 amino acids. The DNA of the CDR3 is TGTGCCACCAGCCTAGGGACAGCCCAATCGTACTACTATGGCTACACCTTC. As protein: CATSLGTAQSYYYGYTF. Full variable domain (outside the CDR3, taken from reference TRBV15 and TRBJ1-2): DAMVIQNPRYQVTQFGKPVTLSCSQTLNHNVMYWYQQKSSQAPKLLFHYYDKDFNNEADTPDNFQSRRPNTSFCFLDIRSPGLGDTAMYLCATSLGTAQSYYYGYTFGSGTRLTVV.

This clone appeared a few times. The CDR3 reads CASSSDWGQFPYEQYF. The CDR3 coding sequence is TGTGCCAGCAGTTCCGACTGGGGGCAGTTCCCCTACGAGCAGTACTTC. The chain combines TRBV25-1 with TRBJ2-7; the D gene is possibly TRBD1 (6 bases). Germline V gene sequence: CDR1 MGHDK, CDR2 SYGVNS. Deletions cut 5 bases from V and 2 bases from J, with 19 bases between. The CDR3 length is 16 residues.

The genes are TRBV11-2 and TRBJ1-2, with TRBD1 as a possible D gene (6 bases). The V end was cut by 1 base, the J end by 5 bases, with 20 bases between. Per germline, CDR1 SGHAT and CDR2 FQNNGV. The CDR3 covers 17 residues. The CDR3 protein is CASSLAPYRVGDYGYTF. For the CDR3, the DNA is TGTGCCAGCAGCTTAGCTCCGTACAGGGTGGGTGATTATGGCTACACCTTC.

The chain combines TRBV18 with TRBJ1-2; TRBD1 matches at 12 bases. Germline CDR1 KGHSH, CDR2 LQKENI. The CDR3 extends over 14 amino acids. Losses at the gene ends were 5 bases for V and 7 bases for J; bases not matched to a gene: 5. The CDR3 reads CASSSGQGASGYTF. The CDR3 DNA sequence: TGTGCCAGCTCATCGGGACAGGGGGCAAGTGGCTACACCTTC.

The chain couples TRBV6-5 to TRBJ2-5; D possibly corresponds to TRBD1 (5 bases). The CDR3 runs 16 residues. Germline loops: CDR1 MNHEY, CDR2 SVGAGI. Trimming removed 2 bases from V and 3 bases from J, with 16 bases in between. CDR3 in DNA: TGTGCCAGCAGTTACCACAAGGGGAAGTGGGAAGAGACCCAGTACTTC. Translating gives CASSYHKGKWEETQYF.

The chain couples TRBV2 to TRBJ1-2, with D possibly being TRBD1 (6 bases). V was trimmed by 7 bases and J by 4 bases, leaving 13 bases between them. CDR1 is SNHLY and CDR2 is FYNNEI in the germline V gene. The CDR3 runs to 13 residues. In DNA, the CDR3 is TGTGCCAGCATCCAGGGGCTTCCCTATGGCTACACCTTC. Translated: CASIQGLPYGYTF.

The gene calls are TRBV5-4 and TRBJ2-7; 9 bases map to TRBD1. J was trimmed by 3 bases and V by 4 bases; bases with no gene match: 14. The CDR3 has 17 amino acids. Germline V gene data show CDR1 as SGHNT and CDR2 as YYREEE (reference sequence). The CDR3 region has the DNA TGTGCCAGCAGCACGGGACAGGGTGGCCTATACCTCTACGAGCAGTACTTC. This encodes CASSTGQGGLYLYEQYF.

The genes are TRBV27 and TRBJ2-7, with TRBD2 as a possible D gene (6 bases). The germline V and J ends were trimmed by 3 bases and 3 bases, with 12 bases remaining between them. The CDR3 is 14 residues long. CDR1 MNHEY and CDR2 SMNVEV come from the germline V gene (reference sequence). The CDR3 sequence: CASSFGGASYEQYF. The CDR3 bases are TGTGCCAGCAGTTTTGGCGGGGCTAGCTACGAGCAGTACTTC.

V gene TRBV20-1 combines with J gene TRBJ2-3; weak D call: TRBD2 (5 bases). Trimming took off 8 bases at V and 2 bases at J, with 8 bases between the two ends. CDR3 size: 11 residues. Germline V lookup: CDR1 DFQATT, CDR2 SNEGSKA (reference sequence). In DNA, the CDR3 is TGCAGTAGCGGTTTCACAGATACGCAGTATTTT. It yields the protein CSSGFTDTQYF.

The genes are TRBV11-1 and TRBJ2-7; D remains unclear. V was pared by 7 bases and J by 2 bases, with 9 bases between. CDR3 size: 12 residues. Looked up from germline, CDR1 is SGHAT and CDR2 is FQDESV (reference sequence). CDR3 sequence reads: CASTKAPYEQYF. CDR3 in DNA: TGTGCCAGCACCAAAGCTCCCTACGAGCAGTACTTC.

Only a few counts were recorded for this clone. The chain links TRBV4-1 to TRBJ1-1, with TRBD1 matching over 8 bases. The length of the CDR3 is 15 residues. Germline CDR1 and CDR2: MGHRA and YSYEKL. After removal of 6 bases from V and 3 bases from J, the junction contained 9 bases not matched to a gene. The CDR3 protein is CASSDNQGAYTEAFF. The CDR3 DNA is TGCGCCAGCAGTGACAATCAGGGGGCCTACACTGAAGCTTTCTTT.

A word on this clone: One junction end does not reproduce the germline sequence, and a read error may be involved. The chain links TRBV7-6 to TRBJ2-7; 7 bases are a match to TRBD2. CDR3 length: 15 amino acids. Germline V CDR1 and CDR2: SGHVS, FNYEAQ. CDR3 DNA sequence: TGTGCCAGCAGCTTAGAAGCGGGGCAGACCTACGAGCAGCACTTC. Protein product: CASSLEAGQTYEQHF.

This clone was seen once. J is TRBJ1-2 and V is TRBV11-1; tentative D call: TRBD1 (5 bases). The CDR3 is made up of 14 amino acids. Germline V gene data show CDR1 as SGHAT and CDR2 as FQDESV (reference sequence). V lost 5 bases and J lost 2, with 12 bases in between. In DNA form, the CDR3 reads TGTGCCAGCAGCCGAACCGACAGAAACTATGGCTACACCTTC. Translation gives CASSRTDRNYGYTF. The whole variable domain, remainder taken from reference TRBV11-1 and TRBJ1-2, is EAEVAQSPRYKITEKSQAVAFWCDPISGHATLYWYRQILGQGPELLVQFQDESVVDDSQLPKDRFSAERLKGVDSTLKIQPAELGDSAMYLCASSRTDRNYGYTFGSGTRLTVV.

The chain combines TRBV5-1 with TRBJ1-5; 9 bases map to TRBD1. Germline values: CDR1 SGHRS, CDR2 YFSETQ. J was trimmed by 8 bases and V by 4 bases; bases with no gene match: 10. This CDR3 is 15 amino acids long. The DNA of the CDR3 is TGCGCCAGCAGCAAGGGACAGGGATTCTTAGAGCCCCAGCATTTT. Amino acid sequence: CASSKGQGFLEPQHF.

CDR3 coding DNA: TGCGCCAGCAGCTTGTCGTCTAGCGGGTACAATGAGCAGTTCTTC. Translation gives CASSLSSSGYNEQFF. J is TRBJ2-1 and V is TRBV5-1, with 8 bases lining up with TRBD2. The CDR3 is 15 residues long. From germline, CDR1 is SGHRS and CDR2 YFSETQ. Trimming at V came to 1 base and at J to 4 bases, leaving 4 bases not matched to a gene.

A few counts support this clone. The chain employs TRBV2 and TRBJ1-4; D remains ambiguous. V was trimmed by 8 bases and J by 8 bases, leaving 15 bases between them. Germline V gene lookup returns CDR1 SNHLY and CDR2 FYNNEI. The CDR3 runs 13 residues. The CDR3 sequence is CASVTVPVEKLFF. As DNA, the CDR3 is TGTGCCAGCGTAACAGTCCCTGTCGAAAAACTGTTTTTT.

V usage is TRBV6-5 and J usage is TRBJ2-7; tentative D call: TRBD1 (6 bases). CDR3 size: 15 residues. V dropped 2 bases and J dropped 1 base, with 12 bases sitting between them. Germline V gene data show CDR1 as MNHEY and CDR2 as SVGAGI. The CDR3 sequence is CASSYRRQVSYEQYF. The CDR3 bases are TGTGCCAGCAGTTACAGGCGACAGGTATCCTACGAGCAGTACTTC.

This clone has just one count. The chain links TRBV6-5 to TRBJ2-5; no clear D gene. The CDR3 is 11 residues long. Germline CDR1 reads MNHEY; CDR2 reads SVGAGI. Trimming stripped 6 bases from V and 5 bases from J, with 7 bases between. CDR3 DNA sequence: TGTGCCAGCAGCCCCGGTGAGACCCAGTACTTC. Translated, it gives CASSPGETQYF.

In this sample, this clone turned up a few times. The rearrangement joins TRBV9 to TRBJ2-6; 7 nucleotides agree with TRBD1. CDR1 and CDR2 from the germline V gene are SGDLS and YYNGEE. V gave up 3 bases and J gave up 3 bases; unmatched junction bases: 6. The CDR3 runs to 16 residues. As DNA, the CDR3 is TGTGCCAGCAGCGGGACAGGACTTCGTGGGGCCAACGTCCTGACTTTC. Its translation: CASSGTGLRGANVLTF.

The chain recombines TRBV6-5 with TRBJ2-7; 9 nucleotides match TRBD1. The CDR3 is 14 amino acids. V was clipped by 6 bases and J by 3 bases; unmatched bases: 6. Germline lookup yields CDR1 MNHEY and CDR2 SVGAGI. DNA for the CDR3: TGTGCCAGCAGGCGGGACAGGGCGGTCTACGAGCAGTACTTC. The encoded protein is CASRRDRAVYEQYF.

This chain uses TRBV10-3 with TRBJ1-1, with no clear D. Germline CDR1 and CDR2: ENHRY and SYGVKD. With 3 bases removed from V and 1 base from J, the gap between germline ends came to 6 bases. The CDR3 is 13 residues long. CDR3: CAISDRSNTEAFF. CDR3 in DNA: TGTGCCATCAGTGACAGATCGAACACTGAAGCTTTCTTT.

V gene TRBV6-1 combines with J gene TRBJ2-7; 9 bases fit TRBD1. This CDR3 spans 15 amino acids. The V segment lost 4 bases and the J segment 2 bases; nucleotides outside the gene matches: 6. CDR1 is MNHNS, CDR2 SASEGT, per germline. Here the CDR3 reads CASSAWTGAPYEQYF. As DNA, the CDR3 is TGTGCCAGCAGTGCCTGGACAGGGGCACCCTACGAGCAGTACTTC.

The J gene is TRBJ2-3, the V gene TRBV27; D is perhaps TRBD2 (6 bases). The CDR3 has 16 residues. The V end was cut by 5 bases, the J end by 3 bases, with 18 bases between. The germline V gene encodes CDR1 MNHEY and CDR2 SMNVEV (reference sequence). The DNA of the CDR3 is TGTGCCAGCAGTCCCGGTGAACGGGAGATGACAGATACGCAGTATTTT. Translation gives CASSPGEREMTDTQYF.

The V gene is TRBV15, the J gene TRBJ2-3; 8 nucleotides agree with TRBD1. The V segment lost 0 bases and the J segment 0 bases; nucleotides outside the gene matches: 5. This CDR3 spans 17 amino acids. Germline CDR1 LNHNV, CDR2 YYDKDF (reference sequence). CDR3 nucleotides: TGTGCCACCAGCAGAGATCGCAGGGGGCTTAGCACAGATACGCAGTATTTT. It codes for CATSRDRRGLSTDTQYF.

This sequence joins TRBV4-2 and TRBJ1-2; 7 bases align to TRBD1. The V segment lost 2 bases and the J segment 4 bases; nucleotides outside the gene matches: 4. The V gene's germline CDR1 is LGHNA and CDR2 YNFKEQ. This CDR3 has 14 residues. CDR3 nucleotides: TGTGCCAGCAGCCAAACGGGACAGAGCTATGGCTACACCTTC. It encodes CASSQTGQSYGYTF.

V is TRBV5-6 and J is TRBJ2-7; D not certain. Germline CDR1 and CDR2: SGHDT and YYEEEE. Trimming left V 3 bases short and J 2 bases short, with 9 bases between. The CDR3 totals 13 residues. DNA of the CDR3: TGTGCCAGCAGCTCCGGCGGCCCCTACGAGCAGTACTTC. Translated, it gives CASSSGGPYEQYF.